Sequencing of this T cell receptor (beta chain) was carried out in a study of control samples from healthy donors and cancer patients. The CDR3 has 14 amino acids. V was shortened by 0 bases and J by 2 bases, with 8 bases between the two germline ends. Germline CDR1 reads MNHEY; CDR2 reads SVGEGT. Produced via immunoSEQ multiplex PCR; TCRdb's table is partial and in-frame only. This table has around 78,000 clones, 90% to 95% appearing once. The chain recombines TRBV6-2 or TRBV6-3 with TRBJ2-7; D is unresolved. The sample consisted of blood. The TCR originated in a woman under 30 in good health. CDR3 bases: TGTGCCAGCAGTTACTCGTCAGCCCCCTACGAGCAGTACTTC. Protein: CASSYSSAPYEQYF.